This T cell receptor beta chain was captured by sequencing in a study of blood T cell repertoires in COVID-19. As for the study in general: Both acute and convalescent COVID-19 samples were obtained from the United States, Italy and Spain.

Original processing notes: Counts of nucleated cells, estimated from reference gene primer amplification, were obtained. Clones were sequenced by immunoSEQ multiplex PCR, and TCRdb holds only the in-frame ones, with some missing. V, J and clone size are taken as reported in that table, and D and trimming were inferred from the DNA itself. There are fewer than 70,000 clones in the sample; roughly 88% occur only once, and around 3.5% lies in the top ten. The CDR3 extends over 12 amino acids. V lost 2 bases, J lost 9 bases, and 10 bases lay in between. Germline V gene data show CDR1 as SNHLY and CDR2 as FYNNEI.

This clonotype originated in a human donor in a cohort sampled during active COVID-19. The V gene is TRBV2, the J gene TRBJ1-1, with D maybe TRBD1 (5 bases). Material: peripheral blood. DNA for the CDR3: TGTGCCAGCAGTGAATCCCGGGGGAAAGCTTTCTTT. Amino acids: CASSESRGKAFF. Combining the CDR3 with reference TRBV2 and TRBJ1-1 gives the whole variable domain EPEVTQTPSHQVTQMGQEVILRCVPISNHLYFYWYRQILGQKVEFLVSFYNNEISEKSEIFDDQFSVERPDGSNFTLKIRSTKLEDSAMYFCASSESRGKAFFGQGTRLTVV.